The 17 T cell receptor beta chains given below trace back to one sample, sequenced in a study of shared clonotypes between healthy human individuals. Libraries were prepared by immunoSEQ multiplex PCR; TCRdb keeps only in-frame clonotypes and omits some of them. The table records 400,000 to 600,000 clones, about three quarters of them present only once. The sequencing input was PBMCs. All receptors derive from a woman in her forties in good health. Some clones in this sample may be carry-over from other donors' samples.

The V call is TRBV28, the J call TRBJ1-4, with unresolved D. The CDR3 is 12 residues long. CDR1 MDHEN and CDR2 SYDVKM come from the germline V gene. V shed 6 bases and J shed 4 bases, with 6 bases lying between them. The CDR3 spells CASSPYNEKLFF. The CDR3 region has the DNA TGTGCCAGCAGCCCATATAATGAAAAACTGTTTTTT.

The chain links TRBV2 to TRBJ1-2, with TRBD1 matching 8 bases. CDR1 and CDR2 (germline): SNHLY, FYNNEI. The CDR3 totals 15 residues. Trimming at V came to 2 bases and at J to 4 bases, leaving 6 bases not matched to a gene. The CDR3 reads CASSEQDRVVYGYTF. CDR3 DNA: TGTGCCAGCAGTGAACAGGACAGGGTGGTCTATGGCTACACCTTC. The entire variable domain, with the rest obtained from reference TRBV2 and TRBJ1-2, is as follows: EPEVTQTPSHQVTQMGQEVILRCVPISNHLYFYWYRQILGQKVEFLVSFYNNEISEKSEIFDDQFSVERPDGSNFTLKIRSTKLEDSAMYFCASSEQDRVVYGYTFGSGTRLTVV.

This chain joins TRBV29-1 and TRBJ2-3, with 10 positions matching TRBD2. This CDR3 spans 20 amino acids. CDR1 is SQVTM, CDR2 ANQGSEA, per germline. The trim removed 7 bases at V and 4 bases at J, leaving 26 bases unmatched. In DNA, the CDR3 is TGCAGCGCTGTCCTCTGGGGCCCAGCGGGAGGGCCAAAATCCCCAGATACGCAGTATTTT. Protein product: CSAVLWGPAGGPKSPDTQYF.

The chain is built from TRBV5-6 and TRBJ1-3; D gene ambiguous. The CDR3 covers 14 residues. V lost 0 bases and J lost 3, with 7 bases in between. The germline V gene encodes CDR1 SGHDT and CDR2 YYEEEE. In DNA form, the CDR3 reads TGTGCCAGCAGCTTGGGGCAGGTTGGAAACACCATATATTTT. This sequence encodes CASSLGQVGNTIYF. Looking up the rest from reference TRBV5-6 and TRBJ1-3 gives the full variable domain: DAGVTQSPTHLIKTRGQQVTLRCSPKSGHDTVSWYQQALGQGPQFIFQYYEEEERQRGNFPDRFSGHQFPNYSSELNVNALLLGDSALYLCASSLGQVGNTIYFGEGSWLTVV.

The chain couples TRBV2 to TRBJ2-3, with 7 bases lining up with TRBD1. Per germline, CDR1 SNHLY and CDR2 FYNNEI. The V gene end was trimmed by 4 bases and the J gene end by 1 base; junction bases not matched to a gene: 5. CDR3 length: 15 residues. This chain's CDR3 is CASSVGRGRTDTQYF. For the CDR3, the DNA is TGTGCCAGCAGTGTAGGAAGGGGGCGCACAGATACGCAGTATTTT.

This clone was counted a single time. J is TRBJ2-7 and V is TRBV5-6; D gene ambiguous. Germline V CDR1 and CDR2: SGHDT, YYEEEE. V lost 2 bases and J 0 bases, leaving 12 bases between the germline ends. The CDR3 length is 15 residues. The CDR3 is CASSFLGLSSYEQYF. The CDR3 DNA sequence: TGTGCCAGCAGCTTTTTGGGGTTGAGCTCCTACGAGCAGTACTTC.

The rearrangement links TRBV4-1 to TRBJ2-1; D might be TRBD2 (5 bases). The germline CDR1 and CDR2 sequences are MGHRA and YSYEKL. CDR3 length: 16 amino acids. V shed 1 base and J shed 7 bases, with 17 bases lying between them. The CDR3 region has the DNA TGCGCCAGCAGCCAAGGGTTAGCGAGGTCTGGGAATGAGCAGTTCTTC. Encoded protein: CASSQGLARSGNEQFF.

This chain uses TRBV28 with TRBJ2-3; D unresolved. The CDR3 consists of 13 residues. Germline CDR1 MDHEN, CDR2 SYDVKM. Trimming shortened V by 5 bases and J by 6 bases, and 12 bases separated the two germline ends. The CDR3 is CASSDGLGDTQYF. The CDR3 coding sequence is TGTGCCAGCAGTGACGGTCTTGGGGATACGCAGTATTTT.

This clone has only a few counts. The chain employs TRBV9 and TRBJ2-3; D is perhaps TRBD1 or TRBD2 (5 bases each). The germline V gene encodes CDR1 SGDLS and CDR2 YYNGEE. Deletions cut 4 bases from V and 6 bases from J, with 21 bases between. The CDR3 consists of 16 residues. This CDR3 reads CASSPREGSEGDTQYF. DNA for the CDR3: TGTGCCAGCAGCCCACGTGAGGGGAGTGAGGGGGATACGCAGTATTTT.

The CDR3 nucleotides are TGTGCCAGTAGTATGTTGGGACTAGCGGGATTACCGTCCTCCTACAATGAGCAGTTCTTC. Residues: CASSMLGLAGLPSSYNEQFF. The chain is built from TRBV19 and TRBJ2-1; TRBD2 aligns across 13 bases. Germline V gives CDR1 LNHDA, CDR2 SQIVND (reference sequence). The CDR3 has 20 amino acids. J was trimmed by 0 bases and V by 3 bases; bases with no gene match: 11.

The rearrangement links TRBV30 to TRBJ1-1; no reliable D call. The CDR3 is 15 amino acids. Deletions cut 2 bases from V and 3 bases from J, with 16 bases between. Per the germline V gene, CDR1 is GTSNPN and CDR2 is SVGIG (reference sequence). Here the CDR3 reads CAWSRLRRRDTEAFF. DNA for the CDR3: TGTGCCTGGAGTCGGCTCAGGCGGAGAGACACTGAAGCTTTCTTT.

The J gene is TRBJ2-7, the V gene TRBV29-1; 8 bases map to TRBD1. CDR1 is SQVTM, CDR2 ANQGSEA, per germline. The CDR3 spans 14 residues. V dropped 4 bases and J dropped 3; count of bases not matched to a gene: 8. CDR3 in amino acids: CSVGVTGADYEQYF. As DNA, the CDR3 is TGCAGCGTTGGAGTGACAGGGGCGGACTACGAGCAGTACTTC.

V usage is TRBV15 and J usage is TRBJ1-1; 10 bases are a match to TRBD1. Germline CDR1 is LNHNV and CDR2 is YYDKDF (reference sequence). J gave up 1 base and V 3 bases, and 2 bases lay outside the gene matches. The CDR3 has 15 residues. CDR3 nucleotide sequence: TGTGCCACCAGCAGGGGGGACAGGGGGAACACTGAAGCTTTCTTT. It is translated as CATSRGDRGNTEAFF.

The chain recombines TRBV11-2 with TRBJ2-1; possible D gene TRBD2, 6 bases. The V end was cut by 7 bases, the J end by 3 bases, with 16 bases between. The germline CDR1 and CDR2 sequences are SGHAT and FQNNGV. The CDR3 extends over 15 amino acids. The CDR3 reads CASKLAVSDYNEQFF. Here the CDR3 DNA reads TGTGCCAGCAAATTAGCGGTCTCCGACTACAATGAGCAGTTCTTC.

This chain uses TRBV27 with TRBJ2-7; weak D call: TRBD1 (6 bases). Germline V gene lookup returns CDR1 MNHEY and CDR2 SMNVEV (reference sequence). The CDR3 length is 13 residues. V was cut by 5 bases and J by 5 bases, with 13 bases left in between. The CDR3 sequence is CASSQTGYNEQYF. The CDR3 nucleotides are TGTGCCAGCAGTCAAACAGGGTACAACGAGCAGTACTTC.

V and J are TRBV6-5 and TRBJ1-4, with 7 positions matching TRBD1. CDR1 is MNHEY, CDR2 SVGAGI, per germline. V lost 5 bases, J lost 7 bases, and 7 bases stayed unmatched. This CDR3 comprises 14 residues. The CDR3: CASSEWQGGEKLFF. In DNA form, the CDR3 reads TGTGCCAGCAGTGAATGGCAGGGGGGTGAAAAACTGTTTTTT.

This clone was counted only a few times. The rearrangement joins TRBV7-9 to TRBJ2-3; 12 bases are a match to TRBD2. This CDR3 contains 16 residues. Unmatched junction bases numbered 8, after V lost 5 bases and J lost 5 bases. The germline V gene has CDR1 SEHNR and CDR2 FQNEAQ (reference sequence). DNA of the CDR3: TGTGCCAGCAGCCGGGGGACTAGCGGGCTAATAGATACGCAGTATTTT. This translates into CASSRGTSGLIDTQYF.